Following are 12 T cell receptor beta chains from one sample sequenced in a study of T cells in women clearing cervical HPV infection. Clones were sequenced by immunoSEQ multiplex PCR, and TCRdb holds only the in-frame ones, with some missing. The sample features some 20,000 clones, with roughly 7% in its top ten. Sequences were obtained from blood buffy coat. All receptors derive from a woman aged 18 to 69 with a cervical HPV16 infection that either progressed to CIN3+ or cleared (not recorded which).

Notes on this clone: The CDR3 end falls 3 residues outside the read, so it is completed with the germline J gene. The chain recombines TRBV5-1 with TRBJ1-2, with 8 bases that match TRBD1. CDR3 length: 13 residues. The germline V gene encodes CDR1 SGHRS and CDR2 YFSETQ. The CDR3 loop reads CASSLWTGSDYTF. The DNA read from the CDR3 is TGCGCCAGCAGCTTGTGGACAGGGAGCGAC.

On this clone itself: A junction boundary mismatches the germline segment, possibly from a read error. The CDR3 end is not reached by the read, which stops 3 residues before it; the germline J gene fills it in. Distinct nucleotide sequences in the sample also encode this CDR3. The chain uses TRBV29-1 and TRBJ1-3; perhaps TRBD1 as D (6 bases). Germline-derived CDR1 and CDR2 are SQVTM and ANQGSEA. The CDR3 loop spans 16 amino acids. CDR3 bases read: TGCAGCGTTGAGGAGTTTCGGGGGGCAAAAGGAAACACA. This encodes CSVEEFRGAKGNT. The entire CDR3 is CSVEEFRGAKGNTIYF.

Details on this clone: At one boundary the junction diverges from the germline segment, which might be a read error. The read stops 3 residues short of the end of the CDR3; the missing end is completed from the germline J gene. V usage is TRBV4-2 and J usage is TRBJ1-2; the D gene is possibly TRBD1 (6 bases). The CDR3 sequence is 16 residues long. Germline lookup yields CDR1 LGHNA and CDR2 YNFKEQ. The CDR3 is CASSQVGGGRRGGYTF. The sequenced part of the CDR3 DNA is TGCGCCAGCAGCCAAGTAGGCGGGGGGCGGAGAGGTGGC.

Notes on this clone: The CDR3 goes on 3 residues after the read ends, and that part is filled in from the germline J gene. The chain links TRBV18 to TRBJ2-2; 11 nucleotides match TRBD1. Germline CDR1 and CDR2: KGHSH and LQKENI. The CDR3 has 15 residues. The CDR3 loop is CASSGRTGGSEKLFF. CDR3 DNA (partial): TGTGCCAGCTCGGGGAGGACAGGGGGCAGCGAAAAG.

Note on this clone: The missing CDR3 end, 3 residues past where the read stops, is filled in from the germline J gene. This sequence joins TRBV6-2 or TRBV6-3 and TRBJ2-3; the match to TRBD2 covers 9 bases. Per the germline V gene, CDR1 is MNHEY and CDR2 is SVGEGT. This CDR3 contains 16 residues. The junction had 7 bases not matched to a gene; V was cut back by 6 bases and J by 0 bases. The CDR3 loop reads CASSLRGGPSTDTQYF. The sequenced part of the CDR3 DNA is TGTGCCAGCAGCTTGCGGGGGGGACCTAGCACAGATACG.

For this clone: The read falls 3 residues short of the CDR3 end, and the missing part is taken from the germline J gene. The V call is TRBV5-5, the J call TRBJ2-1, with 7 bases matching TRBD1. The CDR3 loop spans 13 amino acids. V gave up 4 bases and J gave up 5 bases; unmatched junction bases: 3. The V gene's germline CDR1 is SGHKS and CDR2 YYEKEE (reference sequence). The DNA read from the CDR3 is TGTGCCAGCAGCGCAACAGGGGACAATGAG. This translates into CASSATGDNE. The full-length CDR3 reads as CASSATGDNEQFF.

On this clone: The read comes to an end 3 residues before the CDR3 does, leaving the germline J gene to fill in the end. The chain has TRBV28 and TRBJ2-5; unclear D gene. This CDR3 spans 13 amino acids. Germline V gives CDR1 MDHEN, CDR2 SYDVKM. Trimming removed 2 bases from V and 3 bases from J, with 7 bases in between. Incomplete CDR3 DNA: TGTGCCAGCAGTTTACCCCAGAAAGAGACC. It codes for CASSLPQKET. The whole CDR3 sequence is CASSLPQKETQYF.

To note about this clone: The read halts 3 residues ahead of the CDR3 end, with the missing end drawn from the germline J gene. The rearrangement uses TRBV7-3 and TRBJ2-1; TRBD1 might be the D (6 bases). Per germline, CDR1 SGHTA and CDR2 FQGTGA. This CDR3 has 15 amino acids. Between the trimmed V and J ends, which lost 3 bases and 0 bases, there was a span of 9 bases. CDR3 residues: CASSFQGSSYNEQFF. The sequenced part of the CDR3 DNA is TGTGCCAGCAGCTTTCAGGGGAGCTCCTACAATGAG.

CDR3 DNA, as far as it was read: TGTGCCAGCAGCTTAGAGGCTGGCGGGAGTTTTGATACG. This gives the protein CASSLEAGGSFDT. The whole CDR3 sequence reads CASSLEAGGSFDTQYF. V and J are TRBV13 and TRBJ2-3, with 7 bases identical to TRBD2. The read ends 3 residues before the CDR3 terminus; that terminus is restored from the germline J gene. CDR3 size: 16 residues. Germline lookup yields CDR1 PRHDT and CDR2 FYEKMQ (reference sequence). Trimming at V came to 1 base and at J to 6 bases, leaving 10 bases not matched to a gene.

Points on this clone: With the read ending 3 residues before the CDR3 end, the germline J gene is used to fill in that end. The chain links TRBV7-6 to TRBJ1-2; tentative D call: TRBD1 (5 bases). CDR1 is SGHVS, CDR2 FNYEAQ, per germline. CDR3 size: 14 residues. CDR3 DNA, as far as it was read: TGTGCCAGCAGCTTAGCGGATGGGGGGGTCGAC. Protein sequence: CASSLADGGVD. The entire CDR3 protein reads CASSLADGGVDYTF.

Notes on this clone: Read data end 3 residues before the CDR3 end; the end is taken from the germline J gene. The chain uses TRBV18 and TRBJ1-5; D unclear. V lost 3 bases to trimming and J lost 2 bases, with 11 bases between them. CDR3 size: 15 residues. CDR1 and CDR2 (germline): KGHSH, LQKENI. Incomplete CDR3 DNA: TGTGCCAGCTCACCTGGAGGGCATGGCAATCAGCCC. It translates to CASSPGGHGNQP. In full, the CDR3 is CASSPGGHGNQPQHF. Combining the CDR3 with reference TRBV18 and TRBJ1-5 gives the whole variable domain NAGVMQNPRHLVRRRGQEARLRCSPMKGHSHVYWYRQLPEEGLKFMVYLQKENIIDESGMPKERFSAEFPKEGPSILRIQQVVRGDSAAYFCASSPGGHGNQPQHFGDGTRLSIL.

Points on this clone: The read terminates 3 residues before the CDR3 end, so the remaining end is supplied by the germline J gene. J is TRBJ1-1 and V is TRBV9; 8 bases are a match to TRBD1. The germline CDR1 and CDR2 sequences are SGDLS and YYNGEE. V shed 0 bases, J shed 4 bases, and the junction held 5 bases outside the gene matches. There are 15 residues in the CDR3. The DNA read from the CDR3 is TGTGCCAGCAGCGTAGCGTCAGGGGGCCTCACTGAA. Its translation is CASSVASGGLTE. The whole CDR3 sequence reads CASSVASGGLTEAFF. Drawing the rest from reference TRBV9 and TRBJ1-1, the complete variable domain is DSGVTQTPKHLITATGQRVTLRCSPRSGDLSVYWYQQSLDQGLQFLIQYYNGEERAKGNILERFSAQQFPDLHSELNLSSLELGDSALYFCASSVASGGLTEAFFGQGTRLTVV.